This T cell receptor (beta chain) was obtained from a study of blood T cell repertoires in COVID-19 (dated by TCRdb to the early 2020s). Some background on the complete study: Samples from collaborators originated in the United States, Italy and Spain and spanned both the acute and convalescent phases of COVID-19. A freely available public database, intended as a resource for researchers studying the immune response to SARS-CoV-2, is where the repertoires were released. A de-identified subject ID, COVID-19 status, age in years and sex were almost always included in the sample metadata. The samples were drawn from two sources: the first 160 participants of the ongoing ImmuneRACE study, and about 1,300 subjects contributed by 6 global collaborators. The prospective study material was composed of cDNA or gDNA derived from T cells, B-cell-depleted T cells, or PBMCs. HLA class I and class II types, where available, came from metadata supplied by the sample provider rather than from assay-based typing. The dataset comprised deeply sampled blood TCRbeta repertoires from subjects exposed to, actively infected with, or recovered from COVID-19.

At one collaborating source in Seattle, patients were enrolled during active infection and were followed longitudinally through the course of disease. Whole blood was collected in K2EDTA tubes by collaborating institutions according to the institutions' own protocols. Collaborator samples were shipped for TCRbeta analysis as frozen whole blood, isolated PBMCs, or DNA extracted from either sample type. Points the paper makes about the study in general: The amount of clinical and demographic metadata varied by source and participant and was provided uncurated.

V gives up 4 bases and J gives up 1 base, and the segment between their germline ends measures 24 bases. The germline V gene sets CDR1 to SGHTS and CDR2 to YDEGEE. The CDR3 measures 19 amino acids from cysteine to phenylalanine. Only CDR3 DNA remains: 57 bases, in frame from the first base. The immunoSEQ Assay, a bias-controlled multiplex PCR, was used to amplify TCRbeta CDR3 regions from genomic DNA. The authors' pipeline ran thus. Nucleated cell counts per sample were estimated from amplification of reference gene primers within the assay. To quantify the absolute abundance of each unique TCRbeta CDR3 rearrangement, sequence reads were collapsed and filtered. For each sample, productive Simpson clonality was calculated by taking the square root of Simpson's diversity index across productive rearrangements. Entries here come from immuneACCESS through TCRdb and include only in-frame sequences with V and J called. Some clones fail to appear in such tables; in the studies checked, an unresolved V gene covers under half of the shortfall, and the cause of the remainder is unknown. V and J calls and clone size are as listed in that table; D and trimming were resolved from the DNA. The sample has 150,000 to 200,000 clones on record, approximately 87% of them singletons. The ten largest clones capture 9.5% to 15% of the sample.

Regarding this clone: What this receptor recognizes is not known. Within one base of it there is no much larger clone, and no base qualities were kept.

The receptor chain draws on TRBV5-8 and TRBJ1-5; matching of 5 bases hints at TRBD1 as the D gene. Material: peripheral blood. The TCR originated in a woman aged 70-85 years with COVID-19, enrolled during active disease. The CDR3 amino acid sequence is: CASSLYRSGRRVSNQPQHF. The sequence in DNA is TGTGCCAGCAGCCTCTACAGGTCGGGTAGGAGGGTAAGCAATCAGCCCCAGCATTTT.